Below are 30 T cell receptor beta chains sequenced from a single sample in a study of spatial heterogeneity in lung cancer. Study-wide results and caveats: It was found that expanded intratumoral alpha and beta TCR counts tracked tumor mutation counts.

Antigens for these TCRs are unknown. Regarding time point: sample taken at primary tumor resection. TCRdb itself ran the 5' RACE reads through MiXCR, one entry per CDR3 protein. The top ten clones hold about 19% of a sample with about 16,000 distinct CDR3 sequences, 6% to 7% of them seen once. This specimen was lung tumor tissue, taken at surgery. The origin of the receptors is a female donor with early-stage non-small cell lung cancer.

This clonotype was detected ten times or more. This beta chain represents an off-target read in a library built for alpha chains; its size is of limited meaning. The CDR3 DNA reads TGTGCCAGCAGTTTGAATCAGCCCCAGCATTTT. Protein product: CASSLNQPQHF. V is TRBV12-3 or TRBV12-4 and J is TRBJ1-5; D not certain. This CDR3 has 11 amino acids. The V end lost 3 bases, the J end lost 4 bases, and 1 base lay between the germline ends.

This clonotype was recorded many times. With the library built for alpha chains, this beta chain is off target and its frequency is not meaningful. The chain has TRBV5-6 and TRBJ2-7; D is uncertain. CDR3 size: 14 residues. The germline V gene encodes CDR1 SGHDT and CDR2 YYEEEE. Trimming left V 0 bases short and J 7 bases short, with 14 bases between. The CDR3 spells CASSLAWPTKEQYF. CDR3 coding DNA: TGTGCCAGCAGCTTGGCATGGCCAACGAAGGAGCAGTACTTC.

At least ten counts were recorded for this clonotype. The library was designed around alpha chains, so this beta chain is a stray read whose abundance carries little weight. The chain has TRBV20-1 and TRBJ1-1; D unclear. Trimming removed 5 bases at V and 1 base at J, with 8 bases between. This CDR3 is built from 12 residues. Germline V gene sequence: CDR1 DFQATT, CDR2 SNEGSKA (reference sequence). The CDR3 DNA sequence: TGCAGTGCTGAGCGGGAGAACACTGAAGCTTTCTTT. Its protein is CSAERENTEAFF.

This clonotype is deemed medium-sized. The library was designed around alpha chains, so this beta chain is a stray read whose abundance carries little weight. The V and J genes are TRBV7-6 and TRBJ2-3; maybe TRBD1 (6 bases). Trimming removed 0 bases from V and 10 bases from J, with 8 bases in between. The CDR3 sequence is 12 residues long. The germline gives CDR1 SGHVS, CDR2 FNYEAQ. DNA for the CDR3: TGTGCCAGCAGCTTAGCGAGGGGGTCGCAGTATTTT. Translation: CASSLARGSQYF.

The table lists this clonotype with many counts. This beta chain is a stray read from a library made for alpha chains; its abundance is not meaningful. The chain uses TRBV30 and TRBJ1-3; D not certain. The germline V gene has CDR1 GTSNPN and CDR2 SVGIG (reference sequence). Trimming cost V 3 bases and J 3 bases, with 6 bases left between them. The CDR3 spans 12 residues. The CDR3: CAWRTDGNTIYF. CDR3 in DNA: TGTGCCTGGAGAACAGATGGAAACACCATATATTTT.

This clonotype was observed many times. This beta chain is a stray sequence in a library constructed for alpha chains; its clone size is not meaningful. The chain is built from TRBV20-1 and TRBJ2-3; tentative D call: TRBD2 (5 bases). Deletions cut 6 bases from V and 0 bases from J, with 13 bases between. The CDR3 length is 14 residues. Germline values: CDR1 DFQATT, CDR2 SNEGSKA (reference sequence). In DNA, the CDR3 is TGCAGTGCCAGCGGAGCAGGCAGCACAGATACGCAGTATTTT. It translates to CSASGAGSTDTQYF.

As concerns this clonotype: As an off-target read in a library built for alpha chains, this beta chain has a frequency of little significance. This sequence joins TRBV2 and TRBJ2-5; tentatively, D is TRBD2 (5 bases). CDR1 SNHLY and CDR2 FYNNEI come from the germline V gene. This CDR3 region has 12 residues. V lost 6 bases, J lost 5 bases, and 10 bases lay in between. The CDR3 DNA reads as TGTGCCAGCAGGACTACGGGGGAGACCCAGTACTTC. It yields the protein CASRTTGETQYF.

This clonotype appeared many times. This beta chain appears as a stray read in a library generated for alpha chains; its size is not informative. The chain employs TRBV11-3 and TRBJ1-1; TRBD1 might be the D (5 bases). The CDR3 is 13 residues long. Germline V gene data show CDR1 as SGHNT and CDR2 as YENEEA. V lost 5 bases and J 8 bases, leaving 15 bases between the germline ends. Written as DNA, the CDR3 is TGTGCCAGCAGCCAGAGGGCAGGGCTAGAAGCTTTCTTT. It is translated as CASSQRAGLEAFF.

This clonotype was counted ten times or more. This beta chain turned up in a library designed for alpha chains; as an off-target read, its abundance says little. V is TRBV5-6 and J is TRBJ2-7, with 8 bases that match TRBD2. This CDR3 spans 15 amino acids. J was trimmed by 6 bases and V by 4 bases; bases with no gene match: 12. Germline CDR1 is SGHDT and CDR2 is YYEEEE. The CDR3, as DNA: TGTGCCAGCAGCGTACTACGGGGGGGCGAGGGCGAGCAGTACTTC. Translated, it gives CASSVLRGGEGEQYF.

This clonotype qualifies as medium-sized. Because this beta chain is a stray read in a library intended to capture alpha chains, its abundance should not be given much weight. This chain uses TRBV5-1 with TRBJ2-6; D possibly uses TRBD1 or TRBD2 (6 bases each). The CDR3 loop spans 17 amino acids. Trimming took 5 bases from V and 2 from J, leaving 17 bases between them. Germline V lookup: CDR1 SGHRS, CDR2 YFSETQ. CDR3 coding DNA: TGCGCCAGCAGTTTTGGGACGGGGGCAACTGGGGCCAACGTCCTGACTTTC. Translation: CASSFGTGATGANVLTF.

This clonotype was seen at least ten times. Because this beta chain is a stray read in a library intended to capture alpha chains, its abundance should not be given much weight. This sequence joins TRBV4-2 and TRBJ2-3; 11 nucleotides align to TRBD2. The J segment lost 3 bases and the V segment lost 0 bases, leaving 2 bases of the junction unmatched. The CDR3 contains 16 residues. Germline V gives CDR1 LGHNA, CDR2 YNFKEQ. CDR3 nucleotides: TGTGCCAGCAGCCAAGACCTAGCGGGGGGTACAGATACGCAGTATTTT. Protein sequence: CASSQDLAGGTDTQYF.

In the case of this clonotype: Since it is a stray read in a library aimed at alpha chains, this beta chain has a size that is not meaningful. DNA of the CDR3: TGTGCCAGCAGCTTAGGTTTTTGGGGGCGCGGGAATGAGCAGTTCTTC. As protein: CASSLGFWGRGNEQFF. The rearrangement joins TRBV7-9 to TRBJ2-1; perhaps TRBD1 as D (6 bases). There are 16 residues in the CDR3. Trimming stripped 1 base from V and 7 bases from J, with 17 bases between. Germline CDR1 reads SEHNR; CDR2 reads FQNEAQ (reference sequence).

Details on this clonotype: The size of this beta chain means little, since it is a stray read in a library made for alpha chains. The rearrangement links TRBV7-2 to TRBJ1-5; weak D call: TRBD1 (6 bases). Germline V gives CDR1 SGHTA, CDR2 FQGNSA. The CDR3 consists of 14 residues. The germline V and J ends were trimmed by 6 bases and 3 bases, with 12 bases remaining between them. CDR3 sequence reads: CASRRGGFNQPQHF. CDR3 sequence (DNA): TGTGCCAGCAGAAGGGGGGGGTTCAATCAGCCCCAGCATTTT.

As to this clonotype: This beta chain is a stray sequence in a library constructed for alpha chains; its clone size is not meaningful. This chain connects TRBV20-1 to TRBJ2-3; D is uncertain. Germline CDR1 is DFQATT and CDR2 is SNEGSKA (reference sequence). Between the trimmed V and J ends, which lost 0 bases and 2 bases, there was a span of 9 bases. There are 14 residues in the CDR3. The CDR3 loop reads CSARDASATDTQYF. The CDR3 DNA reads TGCAGTGCTAGAGATGCCAGCGCCACAGATACGCAGTATTTT.

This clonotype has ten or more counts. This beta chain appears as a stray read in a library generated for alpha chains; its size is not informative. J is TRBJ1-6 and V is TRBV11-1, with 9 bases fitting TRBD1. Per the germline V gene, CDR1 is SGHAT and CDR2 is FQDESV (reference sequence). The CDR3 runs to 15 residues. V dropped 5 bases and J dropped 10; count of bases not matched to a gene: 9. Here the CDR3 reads CASSTRTGADSPLHF. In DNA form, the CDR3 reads TGTGCCAGCAGCACCCGGACAGGGGCGGACTCACCCCTCCACTTT.

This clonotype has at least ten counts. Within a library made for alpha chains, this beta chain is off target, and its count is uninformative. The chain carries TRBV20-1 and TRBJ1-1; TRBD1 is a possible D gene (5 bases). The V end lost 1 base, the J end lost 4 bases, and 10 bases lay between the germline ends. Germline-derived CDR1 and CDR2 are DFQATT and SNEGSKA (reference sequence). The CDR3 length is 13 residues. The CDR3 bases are TGCAGTGCTAGAGCCCGGGGGAGCACTGAAGCTTTCTTT. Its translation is CSARARGSTEAFF.

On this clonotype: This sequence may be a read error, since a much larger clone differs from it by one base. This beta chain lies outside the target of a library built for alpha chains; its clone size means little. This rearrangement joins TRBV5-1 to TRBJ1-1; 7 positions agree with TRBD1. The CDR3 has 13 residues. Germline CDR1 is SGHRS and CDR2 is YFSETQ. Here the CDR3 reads CTSSYRGDTEAFF. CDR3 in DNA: TGCACCAGCAGCTACAGGGGAGACACTGAAGCTTTCTTT.

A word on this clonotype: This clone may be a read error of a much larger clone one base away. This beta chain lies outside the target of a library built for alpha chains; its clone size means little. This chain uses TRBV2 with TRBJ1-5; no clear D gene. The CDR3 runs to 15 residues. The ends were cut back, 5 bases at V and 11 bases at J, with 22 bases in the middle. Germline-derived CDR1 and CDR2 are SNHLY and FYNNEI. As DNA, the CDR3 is TGTGCCAGCAGTACGGCCCCCCCGGTAGATGTGGCCCAGCATTTT. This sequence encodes CASSTAPPVDVAQHF.

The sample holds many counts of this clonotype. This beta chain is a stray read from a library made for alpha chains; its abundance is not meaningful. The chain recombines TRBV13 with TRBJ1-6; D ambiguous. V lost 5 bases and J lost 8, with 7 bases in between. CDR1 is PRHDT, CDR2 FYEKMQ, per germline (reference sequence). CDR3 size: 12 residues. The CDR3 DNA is TGTGCCAGCAGCCTAAGGGATTCACCCCTCCACTTT. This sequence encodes CASSLRDSPLHF.

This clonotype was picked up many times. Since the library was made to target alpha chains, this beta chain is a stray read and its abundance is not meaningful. The CDR3 DNA follows: TGTGCCAGCAGTTACCAAGCTACAACTGGAAACACCATATATTTT. Protein: CASSYQATTGNTIYF. The rearrangement uses TRBV6-5 and TRBJ1-3; no clear D gene. This CDR3 is 15 amino acids long. CDR1 is MNHEY, CDR2 SVGAGI, per germline. Trimming cost V 2 bases and J 2 bases, with 10 bases left between them.

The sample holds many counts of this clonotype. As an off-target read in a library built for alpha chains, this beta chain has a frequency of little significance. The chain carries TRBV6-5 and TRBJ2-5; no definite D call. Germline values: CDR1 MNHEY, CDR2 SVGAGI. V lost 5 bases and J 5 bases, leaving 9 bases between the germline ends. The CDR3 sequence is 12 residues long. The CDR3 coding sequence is TGTGCCAGCAGTGCTATTGGGGAGACCCAGTACTTC. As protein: CASSAIGETQYF.

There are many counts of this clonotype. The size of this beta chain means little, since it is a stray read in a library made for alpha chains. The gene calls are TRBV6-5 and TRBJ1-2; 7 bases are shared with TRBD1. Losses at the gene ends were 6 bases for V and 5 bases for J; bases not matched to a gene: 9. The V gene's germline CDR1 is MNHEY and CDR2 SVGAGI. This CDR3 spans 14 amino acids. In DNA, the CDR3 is TGTGCCAGCAGCTTTACCGGGACAGATTATGGCTACACCTTC. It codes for CASSFTGTDYGYTF.

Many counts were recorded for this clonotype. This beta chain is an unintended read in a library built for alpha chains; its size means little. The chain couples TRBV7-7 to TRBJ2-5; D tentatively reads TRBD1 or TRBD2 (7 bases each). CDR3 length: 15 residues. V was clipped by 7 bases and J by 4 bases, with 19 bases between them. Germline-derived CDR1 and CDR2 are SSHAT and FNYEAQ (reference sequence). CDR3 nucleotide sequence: TGTGCCAGCATCCCAGGGGGGGGAGGCAGAGAGACCCAGTACTTC. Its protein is CASIPGGGGRETQYF.

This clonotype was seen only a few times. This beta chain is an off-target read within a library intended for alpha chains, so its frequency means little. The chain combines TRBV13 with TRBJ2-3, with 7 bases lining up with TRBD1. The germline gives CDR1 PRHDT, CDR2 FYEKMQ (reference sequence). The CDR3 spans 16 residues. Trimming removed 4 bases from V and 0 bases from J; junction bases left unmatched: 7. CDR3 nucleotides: TGTGCCAGCAGCTCCAGGACAGGCACTAGCACAGATACGCAGTATTTT. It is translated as CASSSRTGTSTDTQYF.

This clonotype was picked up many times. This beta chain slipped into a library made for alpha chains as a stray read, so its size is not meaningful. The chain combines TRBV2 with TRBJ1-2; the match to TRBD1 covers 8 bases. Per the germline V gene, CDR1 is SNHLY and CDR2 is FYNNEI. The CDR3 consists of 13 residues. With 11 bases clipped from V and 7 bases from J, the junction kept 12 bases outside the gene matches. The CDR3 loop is CAGRAGQGAGYTF. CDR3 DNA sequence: TGTGCCGGGAGAGCCGGACAGGGCGCTGGCTACACCTTC.

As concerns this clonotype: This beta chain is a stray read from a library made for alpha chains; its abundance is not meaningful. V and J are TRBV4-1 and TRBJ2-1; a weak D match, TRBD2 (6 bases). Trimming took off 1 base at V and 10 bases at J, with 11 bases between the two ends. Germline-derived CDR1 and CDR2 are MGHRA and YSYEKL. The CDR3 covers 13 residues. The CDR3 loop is CASSQAGLQEQFF. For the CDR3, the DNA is TGCGCCAGCAGCCAAGCGGGACTTCAGGAGCAGTTCTTC.

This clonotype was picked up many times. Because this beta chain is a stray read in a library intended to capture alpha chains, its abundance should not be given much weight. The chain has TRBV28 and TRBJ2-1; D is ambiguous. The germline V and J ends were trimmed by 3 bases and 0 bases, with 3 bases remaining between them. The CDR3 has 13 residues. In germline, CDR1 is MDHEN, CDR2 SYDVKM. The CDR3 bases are TGTGCCAGCAGTTTGGGCTCCTACAATGAGCAGTTCTTC. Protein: CASSLGSYNEQFF. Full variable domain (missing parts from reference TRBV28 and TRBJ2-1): DVKVTQSSRYLVKRTGEKVFLECVQDMDHENMFWYRQDPGLGLRLIYFSYDVKMKEKGDIPEGYSVSREKKERFSLILESASTNQTSMYLCASSLGSYNEQFFGPGTRLTVL.

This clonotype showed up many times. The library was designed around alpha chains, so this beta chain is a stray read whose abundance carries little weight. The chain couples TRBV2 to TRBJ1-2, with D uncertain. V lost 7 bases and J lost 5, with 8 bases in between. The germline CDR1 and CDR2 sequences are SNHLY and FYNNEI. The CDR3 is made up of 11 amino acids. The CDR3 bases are TGTGCCAGCATTCCGGATTATGGCTACACCTTC. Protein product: CASIPDYGYTF.

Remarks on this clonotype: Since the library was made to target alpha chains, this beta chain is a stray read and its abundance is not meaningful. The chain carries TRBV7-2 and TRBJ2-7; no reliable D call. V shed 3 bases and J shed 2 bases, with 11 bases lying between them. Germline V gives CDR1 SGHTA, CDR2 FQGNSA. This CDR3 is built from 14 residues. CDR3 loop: CASSFRTAPYEQYF. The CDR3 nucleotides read TGTGCCAGCAGCTTTCGGACGGCTCCCTACGAGCAGTACTTC. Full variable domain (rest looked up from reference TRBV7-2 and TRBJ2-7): GAGVSQSPSNKVTEKGKDVELRCDPISGHTALYWYRQSLGQGLEFLIYFQGNSAPDKSGLPSDRFSAERTGGSVSTLTIQRTQQEDSAVYLCASSFRTAPYEQYFGPGTRLTVT.

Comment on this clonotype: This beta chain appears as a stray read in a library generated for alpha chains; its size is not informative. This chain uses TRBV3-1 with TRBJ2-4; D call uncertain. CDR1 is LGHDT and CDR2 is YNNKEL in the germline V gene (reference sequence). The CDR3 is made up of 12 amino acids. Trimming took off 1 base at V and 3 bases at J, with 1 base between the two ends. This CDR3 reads CASSQGKNIQYF. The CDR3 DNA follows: TGTGCCAGCAGCCAAGGCAAAAACATTCAGTACTTC.